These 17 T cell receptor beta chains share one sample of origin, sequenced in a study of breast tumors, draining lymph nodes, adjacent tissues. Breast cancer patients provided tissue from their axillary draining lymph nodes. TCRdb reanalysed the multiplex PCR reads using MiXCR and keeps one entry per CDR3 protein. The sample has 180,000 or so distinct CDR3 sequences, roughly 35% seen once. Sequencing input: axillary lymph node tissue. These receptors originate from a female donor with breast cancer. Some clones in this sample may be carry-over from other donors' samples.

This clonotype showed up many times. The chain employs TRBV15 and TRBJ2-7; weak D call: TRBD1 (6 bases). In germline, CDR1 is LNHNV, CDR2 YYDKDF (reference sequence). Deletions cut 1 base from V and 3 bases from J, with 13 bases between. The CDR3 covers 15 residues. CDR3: CATSRGRGGNYEQYF. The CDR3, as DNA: TGTGCCACCAGCAGAGGCAGGGGTGGGAACTACGAGCAGTACTTC.

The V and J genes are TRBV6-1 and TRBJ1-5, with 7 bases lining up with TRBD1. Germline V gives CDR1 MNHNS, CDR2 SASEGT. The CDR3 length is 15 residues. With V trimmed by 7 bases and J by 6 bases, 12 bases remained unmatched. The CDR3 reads CASTNNRAGGQPQHF. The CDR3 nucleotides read TGTGCCAGCACCAACAACAGGGCAGGGGGTCAGCCCCAGCATTTT.

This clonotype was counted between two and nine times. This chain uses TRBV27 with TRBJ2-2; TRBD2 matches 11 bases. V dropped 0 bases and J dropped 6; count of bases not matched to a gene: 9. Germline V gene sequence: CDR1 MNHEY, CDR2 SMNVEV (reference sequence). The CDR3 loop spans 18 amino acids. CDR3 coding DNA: TGTGCCAGCAGTTTATCGATCATACTAGCGGGGGTTGCCGGGGAGCTGTTTTTT. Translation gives CASSLSIILAGVAGELFF.

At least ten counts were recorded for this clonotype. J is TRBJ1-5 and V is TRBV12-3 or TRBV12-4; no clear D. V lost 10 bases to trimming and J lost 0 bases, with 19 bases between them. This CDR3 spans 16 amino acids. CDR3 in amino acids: CATARVGSYSNQPQHF. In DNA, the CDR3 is TGTGCCACCGCTCGAGTAGGCAGTTATAGCAATCAGCCCCAGCATTTT.

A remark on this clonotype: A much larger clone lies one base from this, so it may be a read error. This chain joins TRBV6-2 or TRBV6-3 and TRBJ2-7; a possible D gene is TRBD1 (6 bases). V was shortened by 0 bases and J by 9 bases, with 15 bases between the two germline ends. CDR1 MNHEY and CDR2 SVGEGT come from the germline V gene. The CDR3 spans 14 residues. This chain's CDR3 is CASSYSVQGTGQYF. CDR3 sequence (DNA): TGTGCCAGCAGTTACTCTGTACAGGGAACGGGGCAGTACTTC.

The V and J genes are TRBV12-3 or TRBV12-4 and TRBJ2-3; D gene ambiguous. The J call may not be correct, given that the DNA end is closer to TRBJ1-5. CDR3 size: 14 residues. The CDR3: CASSFNQAAEAQHF. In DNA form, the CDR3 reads TGTGCCAGCAGTTTCAACCAAGCGGCCGAGGCGCAGCATTTT.

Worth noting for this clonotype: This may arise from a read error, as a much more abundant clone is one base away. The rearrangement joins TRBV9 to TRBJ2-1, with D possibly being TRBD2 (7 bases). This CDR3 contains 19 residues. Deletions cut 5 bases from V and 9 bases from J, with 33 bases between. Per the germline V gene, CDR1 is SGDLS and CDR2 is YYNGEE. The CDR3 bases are TGTGCCAGCAGTGGACAAAAAACCCCCCGGGCGGGGGCCCGCGGTGAGCAGTTCTTC. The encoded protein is CASSGQKTPRAGARGEQFF. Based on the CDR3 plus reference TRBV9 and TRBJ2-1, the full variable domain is DSGVTQTPKHLITATGQRVTLRCSPRSGDLSVYWYQQSLDQGLQFLIQYYNGEERAKGNILERFSAQQFPDLHSELNLSSLELGDSALYFCASSGQKTPRAGARGEQFFGPGTRLTVL.

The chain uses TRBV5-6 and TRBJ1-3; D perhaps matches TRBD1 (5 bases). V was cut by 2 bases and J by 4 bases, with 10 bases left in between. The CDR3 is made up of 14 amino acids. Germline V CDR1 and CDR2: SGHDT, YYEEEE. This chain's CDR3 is CASSFGAAGNTIYF. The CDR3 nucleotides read TGTGCCAGCAGCTTTGGGGCAGCCGGAAACACCATATATTTT.

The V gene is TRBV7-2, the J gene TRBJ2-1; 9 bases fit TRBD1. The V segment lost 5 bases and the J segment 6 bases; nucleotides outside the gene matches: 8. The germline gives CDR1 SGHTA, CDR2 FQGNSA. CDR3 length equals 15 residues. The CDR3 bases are TGTGCCAGCAGCCGGTCGGACAGGGGTTGCAATGAGCAGTTCTTC. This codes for CASSRSDRGCNEQFF.

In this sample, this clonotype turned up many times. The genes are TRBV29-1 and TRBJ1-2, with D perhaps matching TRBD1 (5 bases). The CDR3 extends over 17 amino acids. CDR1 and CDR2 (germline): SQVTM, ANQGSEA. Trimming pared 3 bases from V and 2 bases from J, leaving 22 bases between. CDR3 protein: CSVDGLLNRIRNYGYTF. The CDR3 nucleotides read TGCAGCGTTGACGGCCTCTTAAACAGGATACGAAACTATGGCTACACCTTC. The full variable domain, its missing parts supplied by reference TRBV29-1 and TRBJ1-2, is SAVISQKPSRDICQRGTSLTIQCQVDSQVTMMFWYRQQPGQSLTLIATANQGSEATYESGFVIDKFPISRPNLTFSTLTVSNMSPEDSSIYLCSVDGLLNRIRNYGYTFGSGTRLTVV.

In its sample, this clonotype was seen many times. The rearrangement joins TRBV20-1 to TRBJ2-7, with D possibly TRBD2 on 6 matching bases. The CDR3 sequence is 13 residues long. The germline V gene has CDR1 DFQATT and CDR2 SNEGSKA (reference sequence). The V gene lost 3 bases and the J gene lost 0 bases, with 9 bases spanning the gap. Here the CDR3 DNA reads TGCAGTGCTAGGAATAGCGGCTCCTACGAGCAGTACTTC. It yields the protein CSARNSGSYEQYF.

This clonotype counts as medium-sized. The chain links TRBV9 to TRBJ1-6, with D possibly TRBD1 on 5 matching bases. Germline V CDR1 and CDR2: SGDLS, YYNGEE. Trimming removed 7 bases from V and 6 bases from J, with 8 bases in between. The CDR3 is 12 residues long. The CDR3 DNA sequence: TGTGCCAGCTCCCAGGGTAATTCACCCCTCCACTTT. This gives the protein CASSQGNSPLHF.

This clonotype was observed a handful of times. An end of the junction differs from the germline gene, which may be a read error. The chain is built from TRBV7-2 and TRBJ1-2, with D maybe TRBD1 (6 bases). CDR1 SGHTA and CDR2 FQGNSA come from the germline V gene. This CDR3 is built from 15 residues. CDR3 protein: CASSSSIGGNYGYPF. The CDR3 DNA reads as TGTGCCAGCAGCTCCTCGATAGGGGGAAACTATGGCTACCCCTTC.

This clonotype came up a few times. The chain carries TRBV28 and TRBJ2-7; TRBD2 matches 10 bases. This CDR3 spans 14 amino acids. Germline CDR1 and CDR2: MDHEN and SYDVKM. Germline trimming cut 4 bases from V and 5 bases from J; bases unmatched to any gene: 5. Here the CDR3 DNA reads TGTGCCAGCAGTTCCTCTAGCGGGAGAAACGAGCAGTACTTC. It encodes CASSSSSGRNEQYF. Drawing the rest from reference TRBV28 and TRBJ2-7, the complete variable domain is DVKVTQSSRYLVKRTGEKVFLECVQDMDHENMFWYRQDPGLGLRLIYFSYDVKMKEKGDIPEGYSVSREKKERFSLILESASTNQTSMYLCASSSSSGRNEQYFGPGTRLTVT.

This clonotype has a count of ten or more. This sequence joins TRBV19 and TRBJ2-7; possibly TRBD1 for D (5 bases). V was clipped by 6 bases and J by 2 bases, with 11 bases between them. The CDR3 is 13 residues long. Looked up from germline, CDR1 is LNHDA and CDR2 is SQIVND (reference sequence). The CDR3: CASRGTGPYEQYF. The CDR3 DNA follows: TGTGCCAGTAGGGGCACAGGACCCTACGAGCAGTACTTC.

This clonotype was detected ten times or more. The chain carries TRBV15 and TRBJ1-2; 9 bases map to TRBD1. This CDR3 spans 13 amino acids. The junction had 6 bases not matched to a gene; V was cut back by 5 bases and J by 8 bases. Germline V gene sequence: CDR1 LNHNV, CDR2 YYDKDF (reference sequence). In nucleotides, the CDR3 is TGTGCCACCAGCCTGAACAGGGGGCTCGGCTACACCTTC. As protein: CATSLNRGLGYTF.

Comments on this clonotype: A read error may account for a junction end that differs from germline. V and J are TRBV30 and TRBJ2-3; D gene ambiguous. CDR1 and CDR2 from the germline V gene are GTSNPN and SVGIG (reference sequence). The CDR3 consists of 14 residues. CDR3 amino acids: CAWSAKKLTDTQCF. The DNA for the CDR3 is TGTGCCTGGAGTGCCAAGAAGCTTACAGATACGCAGTGTTTT.